Following are 17 T cell receptor beta chains from one sample sequenced in a study of CXCR3-negative and CXCR3-positive naive CD8 T cells. The libraries of TRB cDNA were constructed through 5' RACE using UMI labels. TCRdb reprocessed the 5' RACE reads and keeps a single row for each CDR3 protein, giving no DNA. Seen in this sample are thousands of distinct CDR3 sequences; the ten most common clones hold approximately 1.8%. Sequences were obtained from naive CXCR3- CD8+ T cells from blood. The subset denotes: CD45RO-CCR7+CD27+CD95- naive CD8+ T cells lacking CXCR3 (TNR3-). These receptors originate from a human donor in good health. Some clones in this sample may be carry-over from other donors' samples.

This clonotype is labeled medium-sized (0.01 to 0.1%) based on frequency. This rearrangement joins TRBV29-1 to TRBJ2-1; there is no DNA to check the TCRdb D call of TRBD2. Germline CDR1 is SQVTM and CDR2 is ANQGSEA. This CDR3 is built from 17 residues. CDR3 region: CSIEGLAGAGSYNEQFF.

In terms of frequency, this clonotype is medium-sized. This CDR3 reads CSARDDVAYPYGYTF. The genes are TRBV20-1 and TRBJ1-2. The CDR3 contains 15 residues. The germline V gene encodes CDR1 DFQATT and CDR2 SNEGSKA (reference sequence).

The chain joins TRBV12-5 to TRBJ2-1; TCRdb proposes TRBD1, but this gene call is untestable without DNA. Germline V gives CDR1 LGHNT, CDR2 FRNRAP. The CDR3 runs 15 residues. The CDR3 loop is CSSGSPGQGYNEQFF. The whole variable domain, filled in from reference TRBV12-5 and TRBJ2-1, reads DARVTQTPRHKVTEMGQEVTMRCQPILGHNTVFWYRQTMMQGLELLAYFRNRAPLDDSGMPKDRFSAEMPDATLATLKIQPSEPRDSAVYFCSSGSPGQGYNEQFFGPGTRLTVL.

According to its frequency, this clonotype is medium-sized. Here the CDR3 reads CASSPRLASRTDTQYF. The V and J genes are TRBV4-2 and TRBJ2-3; TCRdb outputs TRBD2, but without DNA this stays unchecked. The CDR3 contains 16 residues. CDR1 and CDR2 (germline): LGHNA, YNFKEQ.

This clonotype is medium-sized by frequency. The rearrangement joins TRBV20-1 to TRBJ2-3; absent DNA, TCRdb's TRBD1 call cannot be checked. CDR3 length: 19 amino acids. CDR1 is DFQATT, CDR2 SNEGSKA, per germline (reference sequence). This CDR3 is CSVQTGTGVLSAGTDTQYF.

The V and J genes are TRBV13 and TRBJ2-5; as DNA is missing, the TRBD2 call by TCRdb cannot be tested. CDR3 length: 17 amino acids. From germline, CDR1 is PRHDT and CDR2 FYEKMQ (reference sequence). The CDR3 protein is CASSLGLAGGPQETQYF. The variable domain in full, completed from reference TRBV13 and TRBJ2-5, reads AAGVIQSPRHLIKEKRETATLKCYPIPRHDTVYWYQQGPGQDPQFLISFYEKMQSDKGSIPDRFSAQQFSDYHSELNMSSLELGDSALYFCASSLGLAGGPQETQYFGPGTRLLVL.

By frequency, this clonotype is medium-sized. The rearrangement joins TRBV29-1 to TRBJ1-5; TCRdb names TRBD1, which stays unverified in the absence of DNA. From germline, CDR1 is SQVTM and CDR2 ANQGSEA. This CDR3 has 16 amino acids. The CDR3 sequence: CSVDLNHTGSNQPQHF. Complete variable domain (other parts from reference TRBV29-1 and TRBJ1-5): SAVISQKPSRDICQRGTSLTIQCQVDSQVTMMFWYRQQPGQSLTLIATANQGSEATYESGFVIDKFPISRPNLTFSTLTVSNMSPEDSSIYLCSVDLNHTGSNQPQHFGDGTRLSIL.

This sequence joins TRBV11-2 and TRBJ2-5; absent DNA, TCRdb's TRBD2 call cannot be checked. This CDR3 region has 14 residues. Germline V CDR1 and CDR2: SGHAT, FQNNGV. The CDR3 region is CASSQNREEETQYF.

V is TRBV6-2 or TRBV6-3 and J is TRBJ2-1. The CDR3 runs 16 residues. Looked up from germline, CDR1 is MNHEY and CDR2 is SVGEGT. The CDR3 region is CASTLFAYHPDNEQFF.

The gene calls are TRBV5-1 and TRBJ2-3; absent DNA, TCRdb's TRBD1 call cannot be checked. The CDR3 runs to 13 residues. Per the germline V gene, CDR1 is SGHRS and CDR2 is YFSETQ. The CDR3 sequence: CASSGRGGHTQYF.

The chain couples TRBV20-1 to TRBJ2-1; lacking DNA, the TRBD1 call made by TCRdb goes unchecked. Germline CDR1 DFQATT, CDR2 SNEGSKA (reference sequence). The CDR3 runs to 14 residues. CDR3 loop: CSARAPGSGTEQFF.

This chain connects TRBV10-3 to TRBJ2-7. The CDR3 is 14 residues long. CDR1 and CDR2 (germline): ENHRY, SYGVKD. CDR3 in amino acids: CAISPTKTSYEQYF.

This clonotype shows up as medium-sized (0.01 to 0.1%) by frequency. The chain carries TRBV10-3 and TRBJ2-5; there is no DNA to check the TCRdb D call of TRBD2. Germline CDR1 ENHRY, CDR2 SYGVKD. CDR3 length equals 15 residues. The CDR3 here is CAISGDIPLQETQYF.

This chain links TRBV28 with TRBJ2-5; no DNA is available, so the TRBD1 call from TCRdb remains unchecked. The CDR3 extends over 14 amino acids. The germline gives CDR1 MDHEN, CDR2 SYDVKM. The CDR3 spells CASSLSRGQETQYF.

By frequency, this clonotype is medium-sized. The V and J genes are TRBV7-8 and TRBJ1-1; lacking DNA, the TRBD1 call made by TCRdb goes unchecked. Germline lookup yields CDR1 SGHVS and CDR2 FQNEAQ. The CDR3 has 14 residues. CDR3 in amino acids: CASRSDSSHTEAFF.

The J gene is TRBJ2-1, the V gene TRBV3-1; absent DNA, TCRdb's TRBD1 call cannot be checked. Germline-derived CDR1 and CDR2 are LGHDT and YNNKEL (reference sequence). CDR3 size: 17 residues. CDR3 loop: CASSSRQGTRSYNEQFF.

The chain couples TRBV20-1 to TRBJ2-7; TCRdb's D call of TRBD1 is untestable without DNA. Germline V gene data show CDR1 as DFQATT and CDR2 as SNEGSKA (reference sequence). This CDR3 contains 11 residues. The CDR3 sequence is CSASWGYEQYF.